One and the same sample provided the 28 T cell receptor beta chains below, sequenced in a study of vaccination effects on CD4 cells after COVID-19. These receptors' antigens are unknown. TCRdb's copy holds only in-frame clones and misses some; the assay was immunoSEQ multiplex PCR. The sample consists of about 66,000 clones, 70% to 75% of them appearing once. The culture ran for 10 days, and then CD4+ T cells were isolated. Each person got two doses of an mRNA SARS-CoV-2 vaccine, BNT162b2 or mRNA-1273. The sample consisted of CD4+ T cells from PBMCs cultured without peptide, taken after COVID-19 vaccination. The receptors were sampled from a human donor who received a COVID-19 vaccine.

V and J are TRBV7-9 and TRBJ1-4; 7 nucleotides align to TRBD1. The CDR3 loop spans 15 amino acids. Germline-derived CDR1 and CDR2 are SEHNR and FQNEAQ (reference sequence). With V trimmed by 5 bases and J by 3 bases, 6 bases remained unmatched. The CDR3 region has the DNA TGTGCCAGCAGCCCTACAGGGGAAGCTAATGAAAAACTGTTTTTT. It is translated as CASSPTGEANEKLFF.

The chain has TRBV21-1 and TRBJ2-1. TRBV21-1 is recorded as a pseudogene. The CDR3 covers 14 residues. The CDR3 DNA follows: TGTGCCAGCAGCAAACACAAAAACGAGCAGGAGCAGTTCTTC. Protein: CASSKHKNEQEQFF.

The CDR3 DNA is TGTGCCAGCCGGGACAGGGGAAATCAGCCCCAGCATTTT. It translates to CASRDRGNQPQHF. The chain employs TRBV19 and TRBJ1-5, with TRBD1 matching 10 bases. The trim removed 9 bases at V and 4 bases at J, leaving 3 bases unmatched. The CDR3 spans 13 residues. Germline lookup yields CDR1 LNHDA and CDR2 SQIVND (reference sequence).

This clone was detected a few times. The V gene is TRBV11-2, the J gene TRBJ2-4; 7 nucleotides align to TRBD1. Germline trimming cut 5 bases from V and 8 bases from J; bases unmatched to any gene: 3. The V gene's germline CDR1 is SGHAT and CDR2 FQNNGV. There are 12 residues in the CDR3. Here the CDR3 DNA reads TGTGCCAGCAGCCTTACAGGGGACATTCAGTACTTC. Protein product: CASSLTGDIQYF.

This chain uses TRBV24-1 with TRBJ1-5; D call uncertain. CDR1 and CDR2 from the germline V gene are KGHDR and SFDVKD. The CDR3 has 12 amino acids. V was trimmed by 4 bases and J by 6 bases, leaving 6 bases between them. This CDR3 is CATSDHTQPQHF. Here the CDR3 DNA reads TGTGCCACCAGTGACCACACTCAGCCCCAGCATTTT.

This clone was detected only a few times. CDR3 in DNA: TGTGCCAGTAGTCCCAGACAGGGCACCTTTGGGGCAGATACGCAGTATTTT. Its translation: CASSPRQGTFGADTQYF. The chain joins TRBV19 to TRBJ2-3; 7 nucleotides match TRBD1. The J segment lost 4 bases and the V segment lost 5 bases, leaving 15 bases of the junction unmatched. CDR3 length equals 17 residues. Germline lookup yields CDR1 LNHDA and CDR2 SQIVND (reference sequence). The full variable domain, rest sourced from reference TRBV19 and TRBJ2-3, is DGGITQSPKYLFRKEGQNVTLSCEQNLNHDAMYWYRQDPGQGLRLIYYSQIVNDFQKGDIAEGYSVSREKKESFPLTVTSAQKNPTAFYLCASSPRQGTFGADTQYFGPGTRLTVL.

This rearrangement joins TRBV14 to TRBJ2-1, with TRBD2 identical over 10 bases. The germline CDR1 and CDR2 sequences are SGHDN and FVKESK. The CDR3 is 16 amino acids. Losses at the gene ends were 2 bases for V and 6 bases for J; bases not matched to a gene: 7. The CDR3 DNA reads TGTGCCAGCAGCCAACCAGCGGGGGGGCCCCCCAATGAGCAGTTCTTC. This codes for CASSQPAGGPPNEQFF.

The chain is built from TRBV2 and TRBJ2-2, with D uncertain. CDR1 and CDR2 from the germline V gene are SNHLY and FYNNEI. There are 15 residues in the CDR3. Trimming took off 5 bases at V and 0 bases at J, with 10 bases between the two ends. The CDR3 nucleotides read TGTGCCAGCAGTCCCAATCCGGCGAACACCGGGGAGCTGTTTTTT. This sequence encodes CASSPNPANTGELFF.

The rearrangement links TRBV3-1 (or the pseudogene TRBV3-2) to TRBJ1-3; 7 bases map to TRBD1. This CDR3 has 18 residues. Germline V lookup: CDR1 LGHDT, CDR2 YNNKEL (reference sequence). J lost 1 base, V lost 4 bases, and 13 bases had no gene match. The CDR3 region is CASSRFGWGRGSGNTIYF. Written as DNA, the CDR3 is TGTGCCAGCAGCCGATTCGGATGGGGCAGGGGGTCTGGAAACACCATATATTTT.

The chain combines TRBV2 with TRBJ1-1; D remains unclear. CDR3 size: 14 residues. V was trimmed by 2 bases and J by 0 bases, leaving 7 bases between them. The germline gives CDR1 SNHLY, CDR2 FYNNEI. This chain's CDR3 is CASSEWQLNTEAFF. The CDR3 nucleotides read TGTGCCAGCAGTGAATGGCAGCTGAACACTGAAGCTTTCTTT. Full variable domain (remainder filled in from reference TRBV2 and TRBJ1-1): EPEVTQTPSHQVTQMGQEVILRCVPISNHLYFYWYRQILGQKVEFLVSFYNNEISEKSEIFDDQFSVERPDGSNFTLKIRSTKLEDSAMYFCASSEWQLNTEAFFGQGTRLTVV.

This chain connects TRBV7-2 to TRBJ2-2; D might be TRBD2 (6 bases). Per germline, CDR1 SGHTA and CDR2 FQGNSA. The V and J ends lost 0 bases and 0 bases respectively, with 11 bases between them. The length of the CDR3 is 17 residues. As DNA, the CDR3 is TGTGCCAGCAGCTTAGCGCGGGACCAAGCGAACACCGGGGAGCTGTTTTTT. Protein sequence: CASSLARDQANTGELFF.

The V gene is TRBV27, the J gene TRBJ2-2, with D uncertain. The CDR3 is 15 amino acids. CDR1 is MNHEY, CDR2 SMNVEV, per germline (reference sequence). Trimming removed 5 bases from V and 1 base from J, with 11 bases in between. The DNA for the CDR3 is TGTGCCAGCAGTCTTTGGACGGGGAACACCGGGGAGCTGTTTTTT. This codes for CASSLWTGNTGELFF.

DNA of the CDR3: TGTGCCAGCAGCTTAGCACGGGGGCGCACAGATACGCAGTATTTT. It codes for CASSLARGRTDTQYF. The V call is TRBV7-6, the J call TRBJ2-3; D may correspond to TRBD1 or TRBD2 (6 bases each). Germline-derived CDR1 and CDR2 are SGHVS and FNYEAQ. V lost 0 bases and J 1 base, leaving 8 bases between the germline ends. This CDR3 is built from 15 residues.

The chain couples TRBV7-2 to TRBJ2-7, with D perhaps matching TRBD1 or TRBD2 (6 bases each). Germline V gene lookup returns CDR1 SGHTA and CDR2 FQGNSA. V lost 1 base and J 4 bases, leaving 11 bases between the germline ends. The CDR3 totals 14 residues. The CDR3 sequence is CASSLGGGMYEQYV. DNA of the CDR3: TGTGCCAGCAGCTTAGGAGGGGGGATGTACGAGCAGTACGTC.

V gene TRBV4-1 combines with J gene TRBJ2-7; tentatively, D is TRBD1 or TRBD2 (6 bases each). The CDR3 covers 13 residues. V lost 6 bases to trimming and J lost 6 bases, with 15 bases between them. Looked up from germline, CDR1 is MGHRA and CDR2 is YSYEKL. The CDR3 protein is CASSWVGGTEQYV. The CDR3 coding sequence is TGCGCCAGCAGTTGGGTAGGGGGGACCGAGCAGTACGTC.

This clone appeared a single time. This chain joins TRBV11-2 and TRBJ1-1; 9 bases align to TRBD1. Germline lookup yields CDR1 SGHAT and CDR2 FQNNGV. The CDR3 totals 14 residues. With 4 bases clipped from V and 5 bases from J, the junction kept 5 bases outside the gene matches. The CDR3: CASSSGQGITEAFF. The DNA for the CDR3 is TGTGCCAGCAGCTCGGGACAGGGTATAACTGAAGCTTTCTTT.

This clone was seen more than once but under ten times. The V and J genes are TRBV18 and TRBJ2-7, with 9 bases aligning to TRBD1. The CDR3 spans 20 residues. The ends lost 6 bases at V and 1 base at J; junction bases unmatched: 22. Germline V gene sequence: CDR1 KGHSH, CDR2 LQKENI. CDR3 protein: CASSRDRVRFVFELSYEQYV. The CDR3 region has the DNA TGTGCCAGCTCTCGGGACAGGGTCCGTTTTGTGTTTGAATTATCCTACGAGCAGTACGTC.

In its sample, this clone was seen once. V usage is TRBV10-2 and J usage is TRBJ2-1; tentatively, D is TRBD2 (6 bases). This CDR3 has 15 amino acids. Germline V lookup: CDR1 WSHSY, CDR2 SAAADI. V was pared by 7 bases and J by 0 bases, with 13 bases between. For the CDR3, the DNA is TGCGCCAGCAAAGAAGGAGGGAGCTCCTACAATGAGCAGTTCTTC. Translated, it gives CASKEGGSSYNEQFF.

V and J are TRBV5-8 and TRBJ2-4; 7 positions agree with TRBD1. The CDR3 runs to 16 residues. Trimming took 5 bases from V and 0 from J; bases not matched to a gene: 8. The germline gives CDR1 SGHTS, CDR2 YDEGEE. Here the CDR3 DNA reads TGTGCCAGCAGTCCCGGGACAGTCCTAGCCAAAAACATTCAGTACTTC. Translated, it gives CASSPGTVLAKNIQYF.

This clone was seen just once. The CDR3 is CACNGQVSWANVLTF. The CDR3 coding sequence is TGTGCCTGTAATGGACAGGTGAGCTGGGCCAACGTCCTGACTTTC. The chain has TRBV6-5 and TRBJ2-6, with 7 bases lining up with TRBD1. Germline lookup yields CDR1 MNHEY and CDR2 SVGAGI. Trimming at V came to 11 bases and at J to 5 bases, leaving 12 bases not matched to a gene. This CDR3 has 15 amino acids.

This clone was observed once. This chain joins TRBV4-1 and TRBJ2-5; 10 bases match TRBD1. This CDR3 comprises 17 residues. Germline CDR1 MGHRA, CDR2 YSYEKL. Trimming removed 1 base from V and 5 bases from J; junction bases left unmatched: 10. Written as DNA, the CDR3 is TGCGCCAGCAGCCAAGGGGGGGTGACAGGGGGCGTGGAGACCCAGTACTTC. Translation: CASSQGGVTGGVETQYF.

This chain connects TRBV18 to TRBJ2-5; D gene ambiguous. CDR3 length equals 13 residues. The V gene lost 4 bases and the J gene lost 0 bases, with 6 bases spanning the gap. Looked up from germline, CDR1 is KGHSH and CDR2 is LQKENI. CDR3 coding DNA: TGTGCCAGCTCACTCTCGAACCAAGAGACCCAGTACTTC. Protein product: CASSLSNQETQYF.

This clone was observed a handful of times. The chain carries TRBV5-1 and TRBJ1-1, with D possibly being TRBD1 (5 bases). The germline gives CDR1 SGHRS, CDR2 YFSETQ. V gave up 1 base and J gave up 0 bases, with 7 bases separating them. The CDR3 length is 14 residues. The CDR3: CASSLTGLNTEAFF. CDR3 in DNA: TGCGCCAGCAGCTTGACAGGATTGAACACTGAAGCTTTCTTT.

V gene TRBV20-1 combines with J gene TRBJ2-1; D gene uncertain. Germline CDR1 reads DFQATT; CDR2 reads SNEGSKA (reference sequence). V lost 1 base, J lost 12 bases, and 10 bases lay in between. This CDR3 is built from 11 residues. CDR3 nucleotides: TGCAGTGCTAGAGCCTCCTTAGGGCAGTTCTTC. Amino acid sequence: CSARASLGQFF.

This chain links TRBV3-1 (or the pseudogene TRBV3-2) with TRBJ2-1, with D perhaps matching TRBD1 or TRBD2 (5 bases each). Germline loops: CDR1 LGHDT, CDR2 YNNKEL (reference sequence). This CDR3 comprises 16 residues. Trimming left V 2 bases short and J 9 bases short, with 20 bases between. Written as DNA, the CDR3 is TGTGCCAGCAGCCAACCGGACAAGCGGCCGTCAGGTGAGCAGTTCTTC. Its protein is CASSQPDKRPSGEQFF.

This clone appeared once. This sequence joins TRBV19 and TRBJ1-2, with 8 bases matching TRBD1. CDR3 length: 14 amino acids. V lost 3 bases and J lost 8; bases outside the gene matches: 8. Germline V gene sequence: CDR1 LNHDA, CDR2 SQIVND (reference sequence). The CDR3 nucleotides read TGTGCCAGTAGTATTTCCAGGGGGCGCGGCGGCTACACCTTC. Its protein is CASSISRGRGGYTF.

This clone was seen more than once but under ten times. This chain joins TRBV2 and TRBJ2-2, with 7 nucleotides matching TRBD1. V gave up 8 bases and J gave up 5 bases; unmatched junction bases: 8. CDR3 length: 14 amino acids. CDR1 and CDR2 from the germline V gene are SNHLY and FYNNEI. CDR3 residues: CASRDSRYTGELFF. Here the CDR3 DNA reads TGTGCCAGCCGGGACAGTAGGTATACCGGGGAGCTGTTTTTT.

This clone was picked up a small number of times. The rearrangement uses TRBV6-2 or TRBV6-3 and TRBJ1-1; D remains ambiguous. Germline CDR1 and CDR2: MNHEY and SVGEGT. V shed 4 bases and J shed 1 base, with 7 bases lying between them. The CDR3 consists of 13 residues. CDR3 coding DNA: TGTGCCAGCAGTTGGGAATGGAACACTGAAGCTTTCTTT. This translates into CASSWEWNTEAFF.